The entry below describes one T cell receptor beta chain. Its antigen is still unknown. The method was immunoSEQ multiplex PCR; TCRdb's version includes in-frame clones alone and lacks a portion of them. The profile shows about 55,000 clones, roughly 88% of them singletons. This sample is part of a study of OX40 agonist ivuxolimab in advanced cancers. Background on the study: The dose-escalation group included hepatocellular carcinoma, melanoma, renal cell carcinoma and head and neck cancer. Enrollees could have had prior anti-PD-1, anti-PD-L1 or anti-CTLA-4 therapy, which around 40% had received. Two cutaneous melanoma patients and one hepatocellular carcinoma patient, three in all, had partial responses. Regarding the study as a whole: Expanded clones tended on average to be more numerous among CD8+ T cells than CD4+.

Germline V gene data show CDR1 as LGHNT and CDR2 as FRNRAP. The CDR3 extends over 13 amino acids. V was clipped by 2 bases and J by 5 bases, with 9 bases between them. Source: CD4+ or CD8+ T cells sorted from blood, taken in a trial of the OX40 agonist ivuxolimab. This TCR derives from an adult with an advanced solid tumor such as melanoma, head and neck, liver or kidney cancer. The chain couples TRBV12-5 to TRBJ1-2; D unclear. Written as DNA, the CDR3 is TGTGCTAGTGGTTTGCCTATCCCATATGGCTACACCTTC. Its protein is CASGLPIPYGYTF.